This T cell receptor (beta chain) was observed in a study of T cell responses to AZD1222 COVID-19 vaccine. As to this clone: Its matching antigen is unknown.

Germline V lookup: CDR1 MNHEY, CDR2 SVGEGT. This CDR3 is 17 amino acids long. The ends were cut back, 0 bases at V and 3 bases at J, with 15 bases in the middle. Points from the study as a whole: The donor cohort was predominantly white British with a female majority, and clonal diversity may have been underestimated.

Assay: immunoSEQ multiplex PCR; the TCRdb copy retains only in-frame clones and omits some. The data hold about 100,000 clones, with 87% observed a single time. The starting material was peripheral blood, obtained on day 0 of MenACWY control vaccination. This chain connects TRBV6-2 or TRBV6-3 to TRBJ2-1; tentatively, D is TRBD1 (6 bases). This sequence originates from an adult in good health. DNA for the CDR3: TGTGCCAGCAGTTACTCGAGCAGGGGCCTTGGCTACAATGAGCAGTTCTTC. It is translated as CASSYSSRGLGYNEQFF.